The T cell receptor (beta chain) described here comes from a study of tumour-infiltrating T cells in Burkitt lymphoma (TCRdb year 2020). Background on the whole study: All epidemiological subtypes of Burkitt lymphoma were represented among the 80 or so patients who made up the cohort. Clinical outcome was correlated with TCR repertoire data, and overall and progression-free survival were found to be predicted by productive clonality independently of established prognosticators, including age at diagnosis.

Turning to this clone: No antigen is known for it. Nothing much larger sits one base from this clone, and base qualities are not available.

The library was prepared using the immunoSEQ multiplex PCR assay. This is the immuneACCESS table as TCRdb keeps it, with only in-frame sequences that have V and J called. A part of the clones is gone; compared with another copy, unresolved V genes explain less than half, and the rest is unexplained. This sample is represented by around 45,000 clones; around 30% of them were singletons. The ten largest clones represent roughly 2.8% of the sample. CDR1 and CDR2, looked up from the germline V gene, are SGHVS and FQNEAQ. The CDR3 covers 18 residues, taking in both the cysteine and the phenylalanine. The entry retains the CDR3 DNA only, 54 bases that are in frame from base 1. The junction shows trimming of 1 base on V and 1 base on J, plus 17 bases between the germline ends. General findings and caveats noted by the study authors: Numerous Burkitt lymphoma patients were found to share several public clonotypes, a finding suggesting shared tumour neoantigen selection that is absent from diffuse large B-cell lymphoma.

This TCR derives from a human donor with Burkitt lymphoma. The chain links TRBV7-8 with TRBJ1-3, with the D gene not clear enough to name. Sequencing was carried out using tumor tissue. The CDR3 is CASSLGPPRTGSGNTIYF. The DNA sequence is TGTGCCAGCAGCTTAGGGCCCCCCAGGACGGGTTCTGGAAACACCATATATTTT.